This T cell receptor (beta chain) was recovered during a study of blood T cell repertoires in COVID-19. The CDR3 has 16 amino acids. Unmatched junction bases numbered 14, after V lost 4 bases and J lost 7 bases. CDR1 and CDR2 (germline): SGHNT, YYREEE (reference sequence). Study processing details: Reference gene primer amplification gave estimated nucleated cell counts. Sequencing was performed with immunoSEQ multiplex PCR; in TCRdb, only in-frame clones are kept and a portion is missing. V and J calls plus clone size are reproduced from that table; the DNA served to infer D and trimming. The sample lists 150,000 or so clones, about 73% seen once, with under 2% in the top ten.

The source of this sequence is an elderly man with acute or convalescent COVID-19. The chain carries TRBV5-4 and TRBJ2-1, with TRBD1 matching over 7 bases. The sample taken for sequencing was peripheral blood. CDR3 protein: CASSPPTDRALNEQFF. The CDR3 DNA follows: TGTGCCAGCAGCCCCCCGACAGACAGGGCTTTGAATGAGCAGTTCTTC.